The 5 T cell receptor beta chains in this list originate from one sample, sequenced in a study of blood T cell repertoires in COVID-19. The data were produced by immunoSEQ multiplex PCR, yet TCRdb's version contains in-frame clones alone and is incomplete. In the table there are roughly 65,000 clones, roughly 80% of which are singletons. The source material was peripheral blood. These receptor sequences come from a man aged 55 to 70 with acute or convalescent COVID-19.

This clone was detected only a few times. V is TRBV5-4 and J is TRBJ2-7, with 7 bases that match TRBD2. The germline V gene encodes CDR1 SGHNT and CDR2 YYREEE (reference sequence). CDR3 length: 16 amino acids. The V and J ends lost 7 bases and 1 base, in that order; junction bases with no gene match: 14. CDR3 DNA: TGTGCCAGCCGTCCTTGGAGCGGGGCTACTTCCTACGAGCAGTACTTC. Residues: CASRPWSGATSYEQYF.

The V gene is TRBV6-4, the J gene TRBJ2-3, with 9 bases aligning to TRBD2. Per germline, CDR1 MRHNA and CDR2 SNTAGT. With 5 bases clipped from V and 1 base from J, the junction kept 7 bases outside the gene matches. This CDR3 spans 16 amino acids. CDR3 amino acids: CASSPLAGSGTDTQYF. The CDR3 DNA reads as TGTGCCAGCAGTCCTCTAGCGGGGTCTGGCACAGATACGCAGTATTTT.

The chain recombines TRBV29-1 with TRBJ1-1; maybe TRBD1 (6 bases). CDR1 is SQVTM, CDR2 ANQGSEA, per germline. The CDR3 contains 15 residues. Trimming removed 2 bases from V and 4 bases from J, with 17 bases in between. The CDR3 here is CSVESPGTPITEAFF. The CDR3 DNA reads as TGCAGCGTTGAATCACCCGGGACACCCATCACTGAAGCTTTCTTT.

CDR3 sequence reads: CASKPAGLSYEQYF. In nucleotides, the CDR3 is TGTGCCAGTAAACCCGCCGGGTTATCCTACGAGCAGTACTTC. J is TRBJ2-7 and V is TRBV27, with D unresolved. CDR3 length equals 14 residues. The V end was cut by 9 bases, the J end by 1 base, with 16 bases between. In germline, CDR1 is MNHEY, CDR2 SMNVEV (reference sequence).

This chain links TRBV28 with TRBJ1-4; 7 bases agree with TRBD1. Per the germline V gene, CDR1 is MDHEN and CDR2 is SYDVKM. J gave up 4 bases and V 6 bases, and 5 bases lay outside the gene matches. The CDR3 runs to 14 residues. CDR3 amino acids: CASRQGRSNEKLFF. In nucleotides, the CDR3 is TGTGCCAGCAGACAGGGGAGGAGTAATGAAAAACTGTTTTTT.